Described below is a single T cell receptor (beta chain) sequence and its context. This record comes from a study of cytomegalovirus exposure and HLA in healthy donors. V was pared by 2 bases and J by 0 bases, with 11 bases between. The CDR3 contains 15 residues. Germline V gene lookup returns CDR1 MNHNS and CDR2 SASEGT. The study ran its PCR with 60 Vbeta and 13 Jbeta primers. Sequencing used immunoSEQ multiplex PCR; TCRdb keeps in-frame clones, though not all of them. This sample's table has tens of thousands of clones. The rearrangement uses TRBV6-1 and TRBJ2-7, with D maybe TRBD1 (5 bases). The sequence was obtained from a man in his thirties or forties in good health and CMV-seronegative. Source material: PBMCs. The CDR3 sequence: CASSENRPFSYEQYF. Written as DNA, the CDR3 is TGTGCCAGCAGTGAAAACAGGCCGTTCTCCTACGAGCAGTACTTC.